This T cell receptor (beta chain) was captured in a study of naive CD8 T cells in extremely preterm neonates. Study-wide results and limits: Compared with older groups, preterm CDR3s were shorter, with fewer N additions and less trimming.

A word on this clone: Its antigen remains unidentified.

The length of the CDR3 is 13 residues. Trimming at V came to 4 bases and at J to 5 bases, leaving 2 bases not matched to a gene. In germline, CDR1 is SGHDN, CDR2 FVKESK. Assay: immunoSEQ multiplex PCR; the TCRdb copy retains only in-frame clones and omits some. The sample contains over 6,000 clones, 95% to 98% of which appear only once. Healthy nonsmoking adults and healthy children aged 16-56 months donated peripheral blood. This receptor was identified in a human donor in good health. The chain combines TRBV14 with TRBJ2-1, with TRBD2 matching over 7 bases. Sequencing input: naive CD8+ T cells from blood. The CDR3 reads CASSPLADNEQFF. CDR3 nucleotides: TGTGCCAGCAGCCCCCTAGCGGACAATGAGCAGTTCTTC.